A selection of T cell receptor beta chains follows, all from one sample in a study of CD8+CD57+ T cells in acquired aplastic anemia. Via MiXCR, TCRdb re-called the reads, giving one row per CDR3 protein. The table lists 250,000 to 350,000 distinct CDR3 sequences, 55% to 65% of them singletons. Specimen: sorted CD4+, CD8+, or CD8+CD57+ T cells (not recorded which) from PBMCs. The receptors shown here come from a human donor with severe aplastic anemia or a healthy control (not recorded which). The CDR3 runs from the conserved cysteine through the conserved F or W. The D gene is left open where the match is weak. Expanded clones get a size class; other rows say once, few or many, or leave the size out.

j_gene: TRBJ2-1
abundance: many
v_gene: TRBV10-3
d_gene: TRBD1
CDR3aa: CAIRTGTDNEQFF
CDR3nt: TGTGCCATCAGAACCGGGACAGACAATGAGCAGTTCTTC

j_gene: TRBJ2-3
abundance: .
v_gene: TRBV2
d_gene: TRBD2
CDR3aa: CASRREGLGTQYF
CDR3nt: TGTGCCAGCAGACGGGAGGGCCTGGGTACGCAGTATTTT

j_gene: TRBJ1-2
abundance: .
v_gene: TRBV20-1
d_gene: TRBD1
CDR3aa: CSARAGQGAVHTF
CDR3nt: TGCAGTGCTAGAGCTGGACAGGGGGCTGTGCATACCTTC

j_gene: TRBJ2-5
abundance: .
v_gene: TRBV7-2
d_gene: TRBD1
CDR3aa: CASSSGQAETQYF
CDR3nt: TGTGCCAGCAGCAGCGGACAGGCAGAGACCCAGTACTTC

j_gene: TRBJ2-2
abundance: .
v_gene: TRBV10-3
d_gene: .
CDR3aa: CASSQGYRESGELFF
CDR3nt: TGTGCCAGCAGCCAAGGGTATCGGGAGTCCGGGGAGCTGTTTTTT

j_gene: TRBJ2-7
abundance: .
v_gene: TRBV7-2
d_gene: TRBD1
CDR3aa: CASSRTGAAYEQYF
CDR3nt: TGTGCCAGCAGCCGGACAGGGGCTGCCTACGAGCAGTACTTC

j_gene: TRBJ2-5
abundance: .
v_gene: TRBV20-1
d_gene: TRBD2
CDR3aa: CSAWRRGGAAETQYF
CDR3nt: TGCAGTGCTTGGAGGCGCGGGGGGGCCGCAGAGACCCAGTACTTC

j_gene: TRBJ1-5
abundance: .
v_gene: TRBV29-1
d_gene: .
CDR3aa: CSVVGGTNQPQHF
CDR3nt: TGCAGCGTTGTCGGGGGAACCAATCAGCCCCAGCATTTT

j_gene: TRBJ1-5
abundance: many
v_gene: TRBV6-2/TRBV6-3
d_gene: .
CDR3aa: CASSYQGYSNQPQHF
CDR3nt: TGTGCCAGCAGTTACCAGGGATATAGCAATCAGCCCCAGCATTTT

j_gene: TRBJ2-1
abundance: many
v_gene: TRBV7-8
d_gene: TRBD2
CDR3aa: CASSRGIPGLAGGRFF
CDR3nt: TGTGCCAGCAGCCGGGGGATACCGGGACTAGCGGGGGGAAGGTTCTTC

j_gene: TRBJ2-7
abundance: .
v_gene: TRBV7-8
d_gene: .
CDR3aa: CASSLDAVSYEQYF
CDR3nt: TGTGCCAGCAGCTTAGACGCGGTCAGCTACGAGCAGTACTTC

j_gene: TRBJ1-6
abundance: once
v_gene: TRBV5-1
d_gene: .
CDR3aa: CASGRDDTGLLGDSRPLHF
CDR3nt: TGCGCCAGCGGACGAGATGACACGGGCCTCCTAGGGGATTCTCGGCCCCTCCACTTT

j_gene: TRBJ2-5
abundance: .
v_gene: TRBV19
d_gene: TRBD1
CDR3aa: CASSAPGGETQYF
CDR3nt: TGTGCCAGTAGTGCCCCAGGGGGAGAGACCCAGTACTTC

j_gene: TRBJ1-4
abundance: .
v_gene: TRBV9
d_gene: .
CDR3aa: CASSVWGANEKLFF
CDR3nt: TGTGCCAGCAGCGTTTGGGGGGCGAATGAAAAACTGTTTTTT

j_gene: TRBJ1-1
abundance: few
v_gene: TRBV12-1
d_gene: .
CDR3aa: CASSPLGRNTEAFF
CDR3nt: TGTGCCAGCAGCCCGTTAGGCCGGAACACTGAAGCTTTCTTT

j_gene: TRBJ2-5
abundance: many
v_gene: TRBV20-1
d_gene: TRBD1
CDR3aa: CSAHRTGSQETQYF
CDR3nt: TGCAGTGCCCACCGGACAGGGAGCCAAGAGACCCAGTACTTC

j_gene: TRBJ2-7
abundance: many
v_gene: TRBV4-2
d_gene: TRBD1
CDR3aa: CASSLLPGQDSYEQYF
CDR3nt: TGTGCCAGCAGCCTACTACCGGGACAGGACTCCTACGAGCAGTACTTC

j_gene: TRBJ2-7
abundance: many
v_gene: TRBV4-3
d_gene: .
CDR3aa: CASSQRGYSYEQYF
CDR3nt: TGCGCCAGCAGCCAGCGTGGGTACTCCTACGAGCAGTACTTC

j_gene: TRBJ2-3
abundance: many
v_gene: TRBV19
d_gene: TRBD2
CDR3aa: CASSPGGVDTQYF
CDR3nt: TGTGCCAGTAGCCCGGGGGGGGTGGATACGCAGTATTTT

j_gene: TRBJ1-4
abundance: .
v_gene: TRBV29-1
d_gene: .
CDR3aa: CSVRGALNEKLFF
CDR3nt: TGCAGCGTTAGGGGAGCTCTTAATGAAAAACTGTTTTTT

j_gene: TRBJ1-6
abundance: .
v_gene: TRBV6-6
d_gene: .
CDR3aa: CASSRDIRSSPLHF
CDR3nt: TGTGCCAGCAGCAGAGACATCAGGAGTTCACCCCTCCACTTT

j_gene: TRBJ2-7
abundance: .
v_gene: TRBV12-3/TRBV12-4
d_gene: .
CDR3aa: CASSFYGPKAYEQYF
CDR3nt: TGTGCCAGCAGTTTTTACGGACCTAAGGCCTACGAGCAGTACTTC

j_gene: TRBJ2-5
abundance: .
v_gene: TRBV20-1
d_gene: TRBD1
CDR3aa: CSAKTGDEVGTQYF
CDR3nt: TGCAGTGCAAAGACAGGGGATGAAGTGGGGACCCAGTACTTC

j_gene: TRBJ1-2
abundance: many
v_gene: TRBV6-5
d_gene: TRBD1
CDR3aa: CASRGTGGDQTPYGYTF
CDR3nt: TGTGCCAGCAGAGGGACAGGGGGGGACCAAACACCCTATGGCTACACCTTC

j_gene: TRBJ1-4
abundance: many
v_gene: TRBV12-3/TRBV12-4
d_gene: .
CDR3aa: CASNIVPTNEKLFF
CDR3nt: TGTGCCAGCAACATTGTTCCAACTAATGAAAAACTGTTTTTT

j_gene: TRBJ2-5
abundance: many
v_gene: TRBV15
d_gene: TRBD2
CDR3aa: CATSRVHGGGGETQYF
CDR3nt: TGTGCCACCAGCAGGGTCCATGGGGGGGGTGGCGAGACCCAGTACTTC

j_gene: TRBJ2-7
abundance: many
v_gene: TRBV15
d_gene: .
CDR3aa: CATSRGQNAYEQYF
CDR3nt: TGTGCCACCAGCAGAGGACAGAATGCCTACGAGCAGTACTTC

j_gene: TRBJ1-6
abundance: .
v_gene: TRBV10-3
d_gene: .
CDR3aa: CASSTRQAGSPLHF
CDR3nt: TGTGCCAGCAGTACCAGACAGGCGGGCTCACCCCTCCACTTT

j_gene: TRBJ1-1
abundance: once
v_gene: TRBV15
d_gene: .
CDR3aa: CATSREREGGTEAFF
CDR3nt: TGTGCCACCAGCAGAGAAAGGGAGGGGGGCACTGAAGCTTTCTTT

j_gene: TRBJ1-1
abundance: .
v_gene: TRBV24-1
d_gene: TRBD1
CDR3aa: CATSDPTGGSEAFF
CDR3nt: TGTGCCACCAGTGATCCCACAGGGGGCTCTGAAGCTTTCTTT

j_gene: TRBJ2-3
abundance: few
v_gene: TRBV9
d_gene: .
CDR3aa: CASSSTKWLGTDTQYF
CDR3nt: TGTGCCAGCAGCTCCACTAAGTGGTTAGGGACAGATACGCAGTATTTT

j_gene: TRBJ2-7
abundance: .
v_gene: TRBV12-3/TRBV12-4
d_gene: TRBD2
CDR3aa: CASSFPTSGRGFPYEQYF
CDR3nt: TGTGCCAGCAGTTTTCCAACTAGCGGGAGAGGGTTCCCCTACGAGCAGTACTTC

j_gene: TRBJ2-3
abundance: few
v_gene: TRBV27
d_gene: .
CDR3aa: CASGGGDTQYF
CDR3nt: TGTGCCAGCGGGGGTGGGGATACGCAGTATTTT

j_gene: TRBJ2-5
abundance: many
v_gene: TRBV2
d_gene: TRBD1
CDR3aa: CASSEGTVAETQYF
CDR3nt: TGTGCCAGCAGTGAGGGGACAGTTGCGGAGACCCAGTACTTC

j_gene: TRBJ1-2
abundance: .
v_gene: TRBV6-6
d_gene: .
CDR3aa: CASGYKSPRGYGYTF
CDR3nt: TGTGCCAGCGGTTACAAATCCCCAAGAGGCTATGGCTACACCTTC

j_gene: TRBJ1-4
abundance: .
v_gene: TRBV7-9
d_gene: TRBD1
CDR3aa: CASSLGQGGNEKLFF
CDR3nt: TGTGCCAGCAGCCTCGGACAGGGAGGAAATGAAAAACTGTTTTTT

j_gene: TRBJ1-1
abundance: many
v_gene: TRBV9
d_gene: TRBD1
CDR3aa: CASSVTGASEAFF
CDR3nt: TGTGCCAGCAGCGTGACAGGGGCTTCTGAAGCTTTCTTT

j_gene: TRBJ2-3
abundance: .
v_gene: TRBV24-1
d_gene: TRBD2
CDR3aa: CATSDAVFSGRAQYF
CDR3nt: TGTGCCACCAGTGATGCGGTCTTTAGCGGGAGAGCGCAGTATTTT

j_gene: TRBJ1-4
abundance: .
v_gene: TRBV7-2
d_gene: .
CDR3aa: CASSLVGASEKLFF
CDR3nt: TGTGCCAGCAGCTTAGTGGGGGCCAGTGAAAAACTGTTTTTT

j_gene: TRBJ1-2
abundance: .
v_gene: TRBV20-1
d_gene: TRBD1
CDR3aa: CSARDPRTGGGYTF
CDR3nt: TGCAGTGCTAGAGATCCAAGGACAGGGGGTGGCTACACCTTC

j_gene: TRBJ1-6
abundance: .
v_gene: TRBV7-2
d_gene: TRBD1
CDR3aa: CASSPTGQGYNSPLHF
CDR3nt: TGTGCCAGCAGCCCGACCGGACAGGGCTATAATTCACCCCTCCACTTT

j_gene: TRBJ1-1
abundance: once
v_gene: TRBV7-2
d_gene: .
CDR3aa: CASSLSAVNTEALF
CDR3nt: TGTGCCAGCAGCTTAAGTGCAGTGAACACTGAAGCTCTCTTT

j_gene: TRBJ1-6
abundance: .
v_gene: TRBV7-2
d_gene: TRBD1
CDR3aa: CASSPSTGGISHLRF
CDR3nt: TGTGCCAGCAGCCCCTCGACAGGGGGCATTTCACACCTCCGCTTT

j_gene: TRBJ2-7
abundance: .
v_gene: TRBV10-2
d_gene: .
CDR3aa: CASSYDSSLDEQYF
CDR3nt: TGTGCCAGCAGTTACGACAGTTCCCTGGACGAGCAGTACTTC

j_gene: TRBJ2-2
abundance: many
v_gene: TRBV5-1
d_gene: TRBD2
CDR3aa: CASSLSLAGLVSGELFF
CDR3nt: TGCGCCAGCAGCTTAAGTCTAGCGGGGCTTGTTTCCGGGGAGCTGTTTTTT

j_gene: TRBJ2-5
abundance: .
v_gene: TRBV20-1
d_gene: .
CDR3aa: CSARARVVGETQYF
CDR3nt: TGCAGTGCTAGAGCCCGTGTTGTAGGAGAGACCCAGTACTTC

j_gene: TRBJ1-6
abundance: .
v_gene: TRBV6-5
d_gene: .
CDR3aa: CASSGMGRSSYNSPLHF
CDR3nt: TGTGCCAGCAGTGGCATGGGGCGGAGCTCCTATAATTCACCCCTCCACTTT

j_gene: TRBJ2-7
abundance: few
v_gene: TRBV5-1
d_gene: TRBD2
CDR3aa: CASSLPGTNSYEQYF
CDR3nt: TGCGCCAGCAGCCTACCCGGGACTAACTCCTACGAGCAGTACTTC

j_gene: TRBJ1-1
abundance: many
v_gene: TRBV7-9
d_gene: TRBD1
CDR3aa: CASSRQGRNTEAFF
CDR3nt: TGTGCCAGCAGCCGACAGGGGAGAAACACTGAAGCTTTCTTT

j_gene: TRBJ1-2
abundance: once
v_gene: TRBV10-3
d_gene: .
CDR3aa: CANSESENGYTF
CDR3nt: TGTGCCAACAGTGAGTCGGAAAATGGCTACACCTTC

j_gene: TRBJ2-7
abundance: .
v_gene: TRBV10-2
d_gene: .
CDR3aa: CASSRLSYEQYF
CDR3nt: TGCGCCAGCAGCCGACTGTCCTACGAGCAGTACTTC

j_gene: TRBJ1-5
abundance: .
v_gene: TRBV9
d_gene: .
CDR3aa: CASSAHRDSNQPQHF
CDR3nt: TGTGCCAGCAGCGCACACCGGGACAGCAATCAGCCCCAGCATTTT

j_gene: TRBJ1-5
abundance: .
v_gene: TRBV7-8
d_gene: .
CDR3aa: CASSLRPYGNQPQHF
CDR3nt: TGTGCCAGCAGTCTTCGGCCGTATGGCAATCAGCCCCAGCATTTT

j_gene: TRBJ1-2
abundance: .
v_gene: TRBV20-1
d_gene: TRBD1
CDR3aa: CSAIRLGQGAGYGYTF
CDR3nt: TGCAGTGCTATTAGGCTGGGACAGGGGGCCGGGTATGGCTACACCTTC